Listed below are T cell receptor beta chains from one sample, sequenced in a study of shared clonotypes between healthy human individuals. Sequencing used immunoSEQ multiplex PCR; TCRdb keeps in-frame clones, though not all of them. The sample records roughly 1,000,000 clones, more than 75% being singletons. Sample: memory CD4+ T cells from PBMCs. The receptors come from a man aged 18 to 29 in good health. Some clones in this sample may be carry-over from other donors' samples. Each CDR3 is given with its conserved first and last residue. D genes are given only for firm matches. Expanded clones are given a class, and other clones once, few, many or no size at all.

TRBD1	TRBV7-9	TRBJ1-1	.	CASSFGTGVDTEAFF	TGTGCCAGCAGCTTTGGGACAGGGGTAGACACTGAAGCTTTCTTT
.	TRBV11-1	TRBJ2-1	few	CASSYNVGGYNEQFF	TGTGCCAGCAGCTACAACGTTGGGGGCTACAATGAGCAGTTCTTC
.	TRBV28	TRBJ1-3	.	CASSSYRRFSGNTIYF	TGTGCCAGCAGTTCCTACCGACGGTTCTCTGGAAACACCATATATTTT
TRBD1	TRBV5-6	TRBJ2-5	.	CASSFLTGDDETQYF	TGTGCCAGCAGCTTCTTGACAGGGGATGATGAGACCCAGTACTTC
TRBD1	TRBV30	TRBJ1-5	many	CAWSDRGLYNQPQHF	TGTGCCTGGAGCGACAGGGGATTGTACAATCAGCCCCAGCATTTT
.	TRBV10-2	TRBJ1-1	.	CASSESSEIGEAFF	TGCGCCAGCAGTGAGTCAAGCGAGATCGGTGAAGCTTTCTTT
TRBD2	TRBV4-3	TRBJ2-1	few	CASSQASGNNEQFF	TGCGCCAGCAGCCAAGCTAGCGGGAACAATGAGCAGTTCTTC
.	TRBV2	TRBJ1-2	once	CASTRQDTALNYGYTF	TGTGCCAGCACCAGACAGGACACAGCCCTTAACTATGGCTACACCTTC
.	TRBV6-1	TRBJ1-1	few	CASRRISGTIFEAFF	TGTGCCAGCAGAAGGATTTCCGGGACGATTTTTGAAGCTTTCTTT
.	TRBV19	TRBJ2-3	once	CASSRGDTQYF	TGTGCCAGTAGTAGGGGTGATACGCAGTATTTT
.	TRBV28	TRBJ2-3	.	CASSFRVSAQWHF	TGTGCCAGCAGTTTTCGGGTGTCGGCCCAGTGGCATTTT
TRBD1	TRBV27	TRBJ2-7	.	CASSFRKGTGTYEQYF	TGTGCCAGCAGTTTCCGAAAAGGGACAGGGACCTACGAGCAGTACTTC
TRBD2	TRBV9	TRBJ2-1	.	CASTAGTDPTNEQFF	TGTGCCAGCACAGCGGGAACTGACCCCACCAATGAGCAGTTCTTC
TRBD1	TRBV7-9	TRBJ1-2	few	CASSSEDRVNGYTF	TGTGCCAGCAGCTCGGAAGACAGGGTGAATGGCTACACCTTC
TRBD2	TRBV4-2	TRBJ2-7	.	CASSPREGRGVYEQYF	TGTGCCAGCAGCCCAAGGGAAGGGAGGGGTGTGTACGAGCAGTACTTC
TRBD1	TRBV27	TRBJ1-5	many	CALNAYSSRQGCNQPQHF	TGTGCCCTTAATGCCTACTCCTCTCGACAGGGTTGCAATCAGCCCCAGCATTTT
TRBD2	TRBV7-9	TRBJ2-7	.	CASSLLAGGAYEQYF	TGTGCCAGCAGCTTACTAGCGGGAGGGGCCTACGAGCAGTACTTC
TRBD1	TRBV5-8	TRBJ1-2	.	CASSVWGQPYGYTF	TGTGCCAGCAGCGTGTGGGGACAGCCGTATGGCTACACCTTC
.	TRBV6-6	TRBJ2-5	.	CASSYSIGETQYF	TGTGCCAGCAGTTACTCCATCGGGGAGACCCAGTACTTC
.	TRBV7-9	TRBJ1-1	.	CASSPPARGDTEAFF	TGTGCCAGCAGCCCACCCGCCCGGGGCGACACTGAAGCTTTCTTT
.	TRBV19	TRBJ1-4	.	CASTSTANEKLFF	TGTGCCAGTACCTCGACAGCAAATGAAAAACTGTTTTTT
.	TRBV18	TRBJ2-2	.	CASSPGGENTGELFF	TGTGCCAGCTCACCCGGCGGGGAGAACACCGGGGAGCTGTTTTTT
.	TRBV5-1	TRBJ2-7	.	CASSLGSAGRSYEQYF	TGCGCCAGCAGCTTGGGCTCGGCGGGAAGATCCTACGAGCAGTACTTC
.	TRBV5-5	TRBJ1-4	.	CASSLTATTNEKLFF	TGTGCCAGCAGCCTGACAGCTACAACTAATGAAAAACTGTTTTTT
.	TRBV5-1	TRBJ2-1	.	CASSLDGTYNEQFF	TGCGCCAGCAGCTTGGATGGGACCTACAATGAGCAGTTCTTC
.	TRBV19	TRBJ1-2	.	CASSIGTGTTDGYTF	TGTGCCAGTAGTATAGGCACAGGCACTACGGATGGCTACACCTTC
TRBD2	TRBV5-4	TRBJ2-1	.	CASSWAGRAYNEQFF	TGTGCCAGCAGCTGGGCCGGGAGGGCCTACAATGAGCAGTTCTTC
.	TRBV5-5	TRBJ2-7	once	CASSLRDLSYEQYF	TGTGCCAGCAGCTTGCGGGACTTATCCTACGAGCAGTACTTC
TRBD1	TRBV7-2	TRBJ2-1	.	CALTGQGAPSYNEQFF	TGTGCCCTCACGGGACAGGGGGCCCCCAGCTACAATGAGCAGTTCTTC
TRBD1	TRBV2	TRBJ2-7	.	CASSEDHRGKQYF	TGTGCCAGCAGTGAAGATCACAGGGGTAAGCAGTACTTC
.	TRBV30	TRBJ1-2	.	CAWSVGSRVLYGYTF	TGTGCCTGGAGTGTGGGATCGAGGGTATTGTATGGCTACACCTTC
.	TRBV27	TRBJ2-3	.	CASSLTGTPTDTQYF	TGTGCCAGCAGTCTAACCGGGACACCCACAGATACGCAGTATTTT
.	TRBV6-6	TRBJ1-5	.	CASSYGNQPQHF	TGTGCCAGCAGTTACGGCAATCAGCCCCAGCATTTT
TRBD1	TRBV5-1	TRBJ1-1	.	CASSLLKGANTEAFF	TGCGCCAGCAGCTTATTGAAGGGGGCGAACACTGAAGCTTTCTTT
TRBD2	TRBV5-6	TRBJ2-1	.	CASSNLAGGTNEQFF	TGTGCCAGCAGCAACCTAGCGGGAGGGACTAATGAGCAGTTCTTC
TRBD1	TRBV27	TRBJ1-2	.	CASSPDDRDGYTF	TGTGCCAGCAGTCCAGATGACAGGGATGGCTACACCTTC
TRBD1	TRBV14	TRBJ1-2	few	CASSQGYPGGYGYTF	TGTGCCAGCAGCCAAGGATATCCAGGGGGGTATGGCTACACCTTC
.	TRBV11-2	TRBJ1-3	many	CASSLFTGSGNTIYF	TGTGCCAGCAGCTTATTTACCGGATCTGGAAACACCATATATTTT
.	TRBV11-2	TRBJ2-7	.	CASSGDRWGAYEQYF	TGTGCCAGCAGCGGCGACAGGTGGGGGGCCTACGAGCAGTACTTC